This T cell receptor beta chain appears in the sequencing data of a study of tumor and adjacent non-tumor tissue in lung cancer. Findings and limits, study-wide: Normal lung showed higher cumulative top 100 clone frequency than tumor.

Concerning this clonotype itself: Its antigen is unidentified.

No cell sorting was done before RNA was extracted from the tissue. The normal lung tissue was taken more than 3 cm from the tumor edge. TCRbeta libraries were built with three rounds of nested PCR, modified from ARM-PCR. TCRdb recomputed calls from the multiplex PCR reads with MiXCR, one row per CDR3 protein. The table records about 98,000 distinct CDR3 sequences, 80% of them present only once. Sequences were obtained from distant non-tumor lung tissue. The TCR sequence derives from a man aged 60 to 69 with small cell lung cancer.

The CDR3 bases are TGTGCCAGCAGCCCTCCGGGGGGACAACAAGCGATAAAGACCCAGTACTTC. This encodes CASSPPGGQQAIKTQYF. The rearrangement uses TRBV7-9 and TRBJ2-7; possible D gene TRBD2, 7 bases. The last part of the DNA fits TRBJ2-5 better; the J call may be wrong. The CDR3 extends over 17 amino acids. Germline CDR1 is SEHNR and CDR2 is FQNEAQ (reference sequence).